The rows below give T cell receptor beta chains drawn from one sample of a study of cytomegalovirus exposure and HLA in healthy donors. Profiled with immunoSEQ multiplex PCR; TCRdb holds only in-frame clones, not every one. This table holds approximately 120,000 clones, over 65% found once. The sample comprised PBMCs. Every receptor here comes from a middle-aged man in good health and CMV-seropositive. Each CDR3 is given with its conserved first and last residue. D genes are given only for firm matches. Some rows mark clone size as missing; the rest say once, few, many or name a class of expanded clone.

cdr3_aa: CATSRRTSEWGDTQYF; cdr3_nt: TGTGCCACCAGCAGACGGACTAGCGAATGGGGAGATACGCAGTATTTT; d_call: TRBD2; clone_size: -; j_call: TRBJ2-3; v_call: TRBV15
cdr3_aa: CASSLTDSNQPQHF; cdr3_nt: TGTGCCAGCAGTTTAACAGATAGCAATCAGCCCCAGCATTTT; d_call: -; clone_size: -; j_call: TRBJ1-5; v_call: TRBV28
cdr3_aa: CASTSSVYSYEQYF; cdr3_nt: TGTGCCAGCACCAGTAGCGTTTACTCCTACGAGCAGTACTTC; d_call: -; clone_size: -; j_call: TRBJ2-7; v_call: TRBV13
cdr3_aa: CSVLTGEGGYTF; cdr3_nt: TGCAGCGTCTTGACAGGGGAGGGTGGCTACACCTTC; d_call: TRBD1; clone_size: -; j_call: TRBJ1-2; v_call: TRBV29-1
cdr3_aa: CASSLAPGLGTDTQYF; cdr3_nt: TGCGCCAGCAGCTTGGCCCCGGGTCTGGGCACAGATACGCAGTATTTT; d_call: -; clone_size: -; j_call: TRBJ2-3; v_call: TRBV5-1
cdr3_aa: CASSRFAIGGWSGNTIYF; cdr3_nt: TGTGCCAGCAGCCGCTTTGCTATCGGAGGCTGGTCTGGAAACACCATATATTTT; d_call: -; clone_size: -; j_call: TRBJ1-3; v_call: TRBV14
cdr3_aa: CATSILQGLLETQYF; cdr3_nt: TGTGCCACCAGCATACTCCAGGGGTTGCTCGAGACCCAGTACTTC; d_call: -; clone_size: few; j_call: TRBJ2-5; v_call: TRBV15
cdr3_aa: CASSGPGTHNEQFF; cdr3_nt: TGTGCCAGCAGCGGCCCCGGGACTCACAATGAGCAGTTCTTC; d_call: -; clone_size: -; j_call: TRBJ2-1; v_call: TRBV7-9
cdr3_aa: CASSLKGGEKLFF; cdr3_nt: TGTGCCAGCAGTCTAAAGGGAGGAGAAAAACTGTTTTTT; d_call: -; clone_size: -; j_call: TRBJ1-4; v_call: TRBV27
cdr3_aa: CASSPGTGHGNTIYF; cdr3_nt: TGCGCCAGCAGCCCCGGGACAGGGCACGGAAACACCATATATTTT; d_call: TRBD1; clone_size: -; j_call: TRBJ1-3; v_call: TRBV5-1
cdr3_aa: CASSMGRGAIYEQYF; cdr3_nt: TGTGCCAGCAGTATGGGCCGGGGGGCAATCTACGAGCAGTACTTC; d_call: -; clone_size: -; j_call: TRBJ2-7; v_call: TRBV28
cdr3_aa: CASSQSSGDSNTEAFF; cdr3_nt: TGCGCCAGCAGCCAGAGTTCCGGGGACTCGAACACTGAAGCTTTCTTT; d_call: -; clone_size: -; j_call: TRBJ1-1; v_call: TRBV5-1
cdr3_aa: CASSRQDGVNIQYF; cdr3_nt: TGTGCCAGCAGTCGACAGGATGGGGTTAACATTCAGTACTTC; d_call: -; clone_size: -; j_call: TRBJ2-4; v_call: TRBV5-4
cdr3_aa: CASSESSSYTGELFF; cdr3_nt: TGTGCCAGCAGTGAGTCTAGCAGCTACACCGGGGAGCTGTTTTTT; d_call: -; clone_size: -; j_call: TRBJ2-2; v_call: TRBV2
cdr3_aa: CASSDGHEQYF; cdr3_nt: TGTGCCAGCAGCGACGGGCACGAGCAGTACTTC; d_call: -; clone_size: -; j_call: TRBJ2-7; v_call: TRBV6-4
cdr3_aa: CASSLKQSYNEQFF; cdr3_nt: TGTGCCAGCAGCTTAAAACAGTCCTACAATGAGCAGTTCTTC; d_call: -; clone_size: -; j_call: TRBJ2-1; v_call: TRBV7-3
cdr3_aa: CAISRDRDYPNYGYTF; cdr3_nt: TGTGCCATCAGCCGGGACAGGGACTACCCTAACTATGGCTACACCTTC; d_call: TRBD1; clone_size: few; j_call: TRBJ1-2; v_call: TRBV10-3
cdr3_aa: CASSPRTSGAYEQYF; cdr3_nt: TGTGCCAGTAGTCCCCGTACTAGCGGGGCCTACGAGCAGTACTTC; d_call: TRBD2; clone_size: once; j_call: TRBJ2-7; v_call: TRBV19
cdr3_aa: CASSRSGTGELGGYTF; cdr3_nt: TGTGCCAGCAGCCGCTCCGGGACAGGGGAATTAGGGGGCTACACCTTC; d_call: TRBD1; clone_size: -; j_call: TRBJ1-2; v_call: TRBV4-2
cdr3_aa: CASSQELVTDTQYF; cdr3_nt: TGCGCCAGCAGCCAAGAGCTAGTCACAGATACGCAGTATTTT; d_call: -; clone_size: -; j_call: TRBJ2-3; v_call: TRBV4-1
cdr3_aa: CASRPLLNTEAFF; cdr3_nt: TGTGCCAGTAGGCCACTGTTGAACACTGAAGCTTTCTTT; d_call: -; clone_size: -; j_call: TRBJ1-1; v_call: TRBV19
cdr3_aa: CANTVLGTHNTEAFF; cdr3_nt: TGTGCCAACACCGTCTTAGGGACACACAACACTGAAGCTTTCTTT; d_call: -; clone_size: -; j_call: TRBJ1-1; v_call: TRBV6-1
cdr3_aa: CASSREAGAGEQYF; cdr3_nt: TGTGCCAGCAGCCGGGAAGCGGGAGCCGGCGAGCAGTACTTC; d_call: TRBD2; clone_size: -; j_call: TRBJ2-7; v_call: TRBV27
cdr3_aa: CASSPRLAVGAETQYF; cdr3_nt: TGTGCCAGCAGCCCCCGACTAGCGGTCGGGGCAGAGACCCAGTACTTC; d_call: TRBD2; clone_size: once; j_call: TRBJ2-5; v_call: TRBV9
cdr3_aa: CASSQIQGVGEAFF; cdr3_nt: TGCGCCAGCAGCCAGATACAGGGGGTCGGGGAAGCTTTCTTT; d_call: TRBD1; clone_size: -; j_call: TRBJ1-1; v_call: TRBV4-3
cdr3_aa: CASSLGGGQGEKLFF; cdr3_nt: TGCGCCAGCAGCTTGGGAGGAGGACAGGGTGAAAAACTGTTTTTT; d_call: TRBD1; clone_size: -; j_call: TRBJ1-4; v_call: TRBV5-1
cdr3_aa: CASSLTGSNQPQHF; cdr3_nt: TGTGCCAGCAGCTTGACAGGGTCCAATCAGCCCCAGCATTTT; d_call: TRBD1; clone_size: -; j_call: TRBJ1-5; v_call: TRBV28
cdr3_aa: CASTEDRHEQYF; cdr3_nt: TGTGCCAGCACAGAGGACAGACACGAGCAGTACTTC; d_call: -; clone_size: -; j_call: TRBJ2-7; v_call: TRBV7-9
cdr3_aa: CASSLTSGDPGETQYF; cdr3_nt: TGCGCCAGCAGCTTGACTAGCGGGGATCCCGGGGAGACCCAGTACTTC; d_call: TRBD2; clone_size: -; j_call: TRBJ2-5; v_call: TRBV5-1
cdr3_aa: CASSLYSRGAETQYF; cdr3_nt: TGTGCCAGCAGTTTATACTCAAGAGGAGCTGAGACCCAGTACTTC; d_call: -; clone_size: -; j_call: TRBJ2-5; v_call: TRBV28
cdr3_aa: CSVADQQQGRYEQYF; cdr3_nt: TGCAGCGTTGCGGACCAGCAGCAGGGGCGCTACGAGCAGTACTTC; d_call: -; clone_size: -; j_call: TRBJ2-7; v_call: TRBV29-1
cdr3_aa: CASSLRRGTEAFF; cdr3_nt: TGTGCCAGCAGCTTAAGGAGAGGCACTGAAGCTTTCTTT; d_call: -; clone_size: -; j_call: TRBJ1-1; v_call: TRBV7-3
cdr3_aa: CASSEAFDSPLHF; cdr3_nt: TGTGCCAGCAGTGAGGCTTTTGATTCACCCCTCCACTTT; d_call: -; clone_size: -; j_call: TRBJ1-6; v_call: TRBV6-4
cdr3_aa: CASSPGQGTIGHQFF; cdr3_nt: TGCGCCAGCAGCCCCGGACAGGGAACGATCGGCCATCAGTTCTTC; d_call: TRBD1; clone_size: -; j_call: TRBJ2-1; v_call: TRBV4-1
cdr3_aa: CASSIGLEGGTQYF; cdr3_nt: TGTGCCAGTAGTATCGGACTAGAGGGAGGTACGCAGTATTTT; d_call: TRBD2; clone_size: few; j_call: TRBJ2-3; v_call: TRBV19
cdr3_aa: CASSPIRGGSYEQYF; cdr3_nt: TGTGCCAGCTCACCTATCAGAGGGGGTTCCTACGAGCAGTACTTC; d_call: -; clone_size: few; j_call: TRBJ2-7; v_call: TRBV18
cdr3_aa: CASSVRGDGNTIYF; cdr3_nt: TGTGCCAGCAGCGTAAGAGGAGATGGAAACACCATATATTTT; d_call: -; clone_size: -; j_call: TRBJ1-3; v_call: TRBV9
cdr3_aa: CASSLLVRGASYEQYF; cdr3_nt: TGTGCCAGCAGCCTACTGGTTCGGGGGGCCTCCTACGAGCAGTACTTC; d_call: -; clone_size: -; j_call: TRBJ2-7; v_call: TRBV7-2
cdr3_aa: CASSGTQYNQPQHF; cdr3_nt: TGTGCCAGCAGTGGAACCCAGTACAATCAGCCCCAGCATTTT; d_call: -; clone_size: few; j_call: TRBJ1-5; v_call: TRBV6-1
cdr3_aa: CASSRVAGSSYNEQFF; cdr3_nt: TGTGCCAGCAGCCGGGTAGCGGGGTCCTCCTACAATGAGCAGTTCTTC; d_call: TRBD2; clone_size: -; j_call: TRBJ2-1; v_call: TRBV14
cdr3_aa: CASTGLAGLNEQFF; cdr3_nt: TGTGCCAGCACCGGACTAGCGGGTCTCAATGAGCAGTTCTTC; d_call: TRBD2; clone_size: -; j_call: TRBJ2-1; v_call: TRBV9
cdr3_aa: CASKEIQETQYF; cdr3_nt: TGTGCCAGCAAGGAGATACAAGAGACCCAGTACTTC; d_call: -; clone_size: -; j_call: TRBJ2-5; v_call: TRBV2
cdr3_aa: CAISGAGANEKLFF; cdr3_nt: TGTGCCATCAGTGGGGCTGGGGCAAATGAAAAACTGTTTTTT; d_call: -; clone_size: few; j_call: TRBJ1-4; v_call: TRBV10-3
cdr3_aa: CASSLWTPLRIQSLHF; cdr3_nt: TGTGCCAGCAGCTTGTGGACACCCCTTCGAATTCAATCCCTCCACTTT; d_call: -; clone_size: -; j_call: TRBJ1-6; v_call: TRBV7-9
cdr3_aa: CAWSVEGGVKTQYF; cdr3_nt: TGTGCCTGGAGTGTTGAAGGGGGCGTGAAGACCCAGTACTTC; d_call: TRBD1; clone_size: -; j_call: TRBJ2-5; v_call: TRBV30
cdr3_aa: CASSPPGQGYYGYTF; cdr3_nt: TGTGCCAGCAGTCCACCCGGACAGGGGTATTATGGCTACACCTTC; d_call: TRBD1; clone_size: few; j_call: TRBJ1-2; v_call: TRBV27
cdr3_aa: CASRPRLGQGDTGELFF; cdr3_nt: TGTGCCAGCAGACCGAGGCTGGGACAGGGGGATACCGGGGAGCTGTTTTTT; d_call: TRBD1; clone_size: -; j_call: TRBJ2-2; v_call: TRBV5-6
cdr3_aa: CASSRTIDRGGELFF; cdr3_nt: TGTGCCAGCAGCAGGACCATAGACAGGGGCGGGGAGCTGTTTTTT; d_call: TRBD1; clone_size: -; j_call: TRBJ2-2; v_call: TRBV5-6
cdr3_aa: CASSGLEQETQYF; cdr3_nt: TGTGCCAGCAGTGGACTGGAACAAGAGACCCAGTACTTC; d_call: -; clone_size: -; j_call: TRBJ2-5; v_call: TRBV5-4
cdr3_aa: CASSPTPREQYF; cdr3_nt: TGTGCCAGCAGTCCAACCCCTAGGGAGCAGTACTTC; d_call: -; clone_size: -; j_call: TRBJ2-7; v_call: TRBV6-5
cdr3_aa: CASSSASSGRANEQFF; cdr3_nt: TGTGCCAGCAGTTCCGCCTCTAGCGGGAGGGCCAATGAGCAGTTCTTC; d_call: TRBD2; clone_size: -; j_call: TRBJ2-1; v_call: TRBV6-5